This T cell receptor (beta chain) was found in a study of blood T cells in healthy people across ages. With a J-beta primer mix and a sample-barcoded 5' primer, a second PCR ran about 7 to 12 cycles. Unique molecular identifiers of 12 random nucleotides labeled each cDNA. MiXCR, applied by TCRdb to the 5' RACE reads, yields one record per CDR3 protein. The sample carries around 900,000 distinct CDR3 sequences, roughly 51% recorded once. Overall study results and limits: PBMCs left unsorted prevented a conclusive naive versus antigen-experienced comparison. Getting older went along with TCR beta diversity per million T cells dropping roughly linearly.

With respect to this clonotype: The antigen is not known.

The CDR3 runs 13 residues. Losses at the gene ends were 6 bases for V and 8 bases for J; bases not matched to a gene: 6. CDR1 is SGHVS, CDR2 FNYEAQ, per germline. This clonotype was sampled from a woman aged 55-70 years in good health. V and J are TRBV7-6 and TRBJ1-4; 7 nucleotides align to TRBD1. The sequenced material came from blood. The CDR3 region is CASSHRDSEKLFF. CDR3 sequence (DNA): TGTGCCAGCAGTCACCGGGACAGCGAAAAACTGTTTTTT. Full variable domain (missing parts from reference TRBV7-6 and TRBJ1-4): GAGVSQSPRYKVTKRGQDVALRCDPISGHVSLYWYRQALGQGPEFLTYFNYEAQQDKSGLPNDRFSAERPEGSISTLTIQRTEQRDSAMYRCASSHRDSEKLFFGSGTQLSVL.